What follows is one T cell receptor beta chain and its context. Its antigen remains unidentified. The data were obtained in a study of siplizumab effects on memory and regulatory T cells. Study observations and caveats: No assignable naive or memory phenotype existed for roughly 80-97% of proliferating CD4+ or CD8+ clones. Apparently more diverse than memory cells, naive T cells also seemed major alloresponse contributors. For siplizumab cultures, the suppressive function of their proliferating Tregs was not confirmed.

Sequencing of each sample assayed approximately 10^5 TCR templates. TCRdb's copy holds only in-frame clones and misses some; the assay was immunoSEQ multiplex PCR. This sample has around 83,000 clones, with around 89% found just once. CDR1 and CDR2 from the germline V gene are KGHSH and LQKENI. The ends were cut back, 3 bases at V and 4 bases at J, with 19 bases in the middle. This CDR3 has 18 residues. The receptor was derived from a human donor in good health. The chain combines TRBV18 with TRBJ2-6; perhaps D is TRBD1 or TRBD2 (5 bases each). The sample taken for sequencing was CD4+ T cells sorted from blood. The CDR3 protein is CASSPVQGAILGANVLTF. The DNA for the CDR3 is TGTGCCAGCTCACCCGTGCAGGGAGCAATTTTGGGGGCCAACGTCCTGACTTTC.